This TCR beta chain was sequenced in a study of blood T cell repertoires in COVID-19. About the research overall: From T cells, B-cell-depleted T cells, or PBMCs came the material, which was cDNA or gDNA.

Per the original data handling: Nucleated cell counts were estimated from reference gene primer amplification. TCRdb's copy holds only in-frame clones and misses some; the assay was immunoSEQ multiplex PCR. V, J and clone size are taken as reported in that table, and D and trimming were inferred from the DNA itself. In the table there are about 150,000 clones, more than 75% of which are singletons. The CDR3 sequence is 13 residues long. Germline V lookup: CDR1 KGHSH, CDR2 LQKENI. The V gene lost 3 bases and the J gene lost 5 bases, with 10 bases spanning the gap. This clonotype was sampled from a human donor with acute or convalescent COVID-19. The donor label of this sample is uncertain. Sequencing was carried out using peripheral blood. This chain connects TRBV18 to TRBJ2-5, with unresolved D. This chain's CDR3 is CASSPTFGETQYF. As DNA, the CDR3 is TGTGCCAGCTCACCCACATTCGGGGAGACCCAGTACTTC.